A single sample is the source of the 10 T cell receptor beta chains below, sequenced in a study of T-cell reconstitution after alpha-beta-depleted transplantation in children. Library preparation (for TCRbeta) was performed with unique molecular identifiers. TCRdb re-called the PCR reads through MiXCR, storing one row per CDR3 protein. The sample shows more than 550,000 distinct CDR3 sequences, roughly a tenth of them seen only once. The specimen comprised PBMCs from the stem cell graft donor, sampled from the stem cell graft. Every receptor here comes from a human donor who donated a stem cell graft to a child with acute myeloid leukemia.

This clonotype was seen a handful of times. The chain carries TRBV4-3 and TRBJ2-1, with D perhaps TRBD2 (5 bases). CDR3 length: 13 residues. The V gene's germline CDR1 is LGHNA and CDR2 YSLEER. V lost 5 bases, J lost 3 bases, and 8 bases lay in between. The CDR3, as DNA: TGCGCCAGCAGCGGTAGCGACTACAATGAGCAGTTCTTC. Translated: CASSGSDYNEQFF.

The rearrangement joins TRBV7-9 to TRBJ2-7; TRBD2 is a possible D gene (7 bases). With 5 bases removed from V and 1 base from J, the gap between germline ends came to 18 bases. The CDR3 is 16 residues long. Germline assignment: CDR1 SEHNR and CDR2 FQNEAQ (reference sequence). In DNA form, the CDR3 reads TGTGCCAGCAGCCCCACTCGGGGGGCCAGATCCTACGAGCAGTACTTC. Its protein is CASSPTRGARSYEQYF.

Ten or more counts support this clonotype. One end of the junction varies from germline; a read error may be responsible. The rearrangement uses TRBV12-3 or TRBV12-4 and TRBJ1-1; tentative D call: TRBD1 (5 bases). The CDR3 covers 14 residues. The CDR3 reads CASSLDVRVVEAFF. The CDR3 nucleotides are TGTGCCAGCAGCTTAGACGTCAGGGTCGTTGAAGCTTTCTTT.

This clonotype was recorded a few times. The chain combines TRBV29-1 with TRBJ2-7; 10 positions match TRBD1. J lost 0 bases, V lost 2 bases, and 10 bases had no gene match. The germline V gene encodes CDR1 SQVTM and CDR2 ANQGSEA. The CDR3 has 17 residues. This CDR3 is CSVELGQGDRGSYEQYF. CDR3 in DNA: TGCAGCGTTGAACTCGGACAGGGGGATCGAGGCTCCTACGAGCAGTACTTC.

In its sample, this clonotype was seen a few times. The gene calls are TRBV11-2 and TRBJ2-5; D gene unclear. V lost 0 bases, J lost 5 bases, and 7 bases lay in between. The V gene's germline CDR1 is SGHAT and CDR2 FQNNGV. The length of the CDR3 is 13 residues. The CDR3 nucleotides are TGTGCCAGCAGCTTAGACCTTCACGAGACCCAGTACTTC. Protein sequence: CASSLDLHETQYF.

This clonotype has a handful of counts. V is TRBV3-1 and J is TRBJ2-7, with D possibly called TRBD1 or TRBD2 (5 bases each). The CDR3 sequence is 15 residues long. In germline, CDR1 is LGHDT, CDR2 YNNKEL (reference sequence). Trimming pared 0 bases from V and 2 bases from J, leaving 11 bases between. The CDR3 here is CASSQDSGAPYEQYF. CDR3 bases: TGTGCCAGCAGCCAAGATTCCGGGGCTCCCTACGAGCAGTACTTC.

This clonotype was counted a few times. The chain has TRBV12-3 or TRBV12-4 and TRBJ1-4; 12 bases line up with TRBD1. V dropped 6 bases and J dropped 7; count of bases not matched to a gene: 9. This CDR3 has 16 amino acids. The CDR3 bases are TGTGCCAGCAGGGCCCGGGACAGGGGGCCGAGTGAAAAACTGTTTTTT. It codes for CASRARDRGPSEKLFF.

This clonotype has a count of ten or more. The chain uses TRBV6-2 or TRBV6-3 and TRBJ1-2; D remains ambiguous. CDR1 is MNHEY, CDR2 SVGEGT, per germline. This CDR3 comprises 14 residues. The V and J ends lost 6 bases and 0 bases respectively, with 11 bases between them. The CDR3 is CASRDLTANYGYTF. In DNA, the CDR3 is TGTGCCAGCAGAGACCTGACCGCTAACTATGGCTACACCTTC.

This chain uses TRBV15 with TRBJ2-2, with D hard to call. Germline assignment: CDR1 LNHNV and CDR2 YYDKDF (reference sequence). This CDR3 region has 15 residues. V was shortened by 0 bases and J by 7 bases, with 12 bases between the two germline ends. The CDR3 loop reads CATSREYGRSGELFF. In nucleotides, the CDR3 is TGTGCCACCAGCAGAGAATATGGGCGGAGCGGGGAGCTGTTTTTT.

The rearrangement uses TRBV29-1 and TRBJ1-2; no clear D gene. V shed 4 bases and J shed 6 bases, with 9 bases lying between them. The CDR3 runs to 11 residues. The germline gives CDR1 SQVTM, CDR2 ANQGSEA. The CDR3 DNA reads TGCAGCGTTGGCACCGACGATGGCTACACCTTC. Encoded protein: CSVGTDDGYTF.